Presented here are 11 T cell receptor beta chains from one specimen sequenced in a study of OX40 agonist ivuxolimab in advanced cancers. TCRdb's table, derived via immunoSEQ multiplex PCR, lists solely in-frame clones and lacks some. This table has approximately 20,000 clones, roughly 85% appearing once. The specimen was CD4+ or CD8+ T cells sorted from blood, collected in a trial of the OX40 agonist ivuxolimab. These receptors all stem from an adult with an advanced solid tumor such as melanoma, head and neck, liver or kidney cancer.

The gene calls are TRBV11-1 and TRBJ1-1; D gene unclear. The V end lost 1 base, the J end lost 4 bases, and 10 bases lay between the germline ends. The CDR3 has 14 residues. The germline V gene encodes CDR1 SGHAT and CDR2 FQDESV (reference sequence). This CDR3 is CASSLELAATEAFF. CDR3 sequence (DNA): TGTGCCAGCAGCTTAGAATTGGCGGCCACTGAAGCTTTCTTT. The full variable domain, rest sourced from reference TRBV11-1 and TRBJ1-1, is EAEVAQSPRYKITEKSQAVAFWCDPISGHATLYWYRQILGQGPELLVQFQDESVVDDSQLPKDRFSAERLKGVDSTLKIQPAELGDSAMYLCASSLELAATEAFFGQGTRLTVV.

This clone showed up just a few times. CDR3 loop: CASSIVPWGSDTQYF. CDR3 DNA sequence: TGTGCCAGTAGTATAGTCCCGTGGGGGTCAGATACGCAGTATTTT. This rearrangement joins TRBV19 to TRBJ2-3; D possibly matches TRBD1 or TRBD2 (5 bases each). This CDR3 region has 15 residues. Trimming removed 1 base from V and 4 bases from J, with 12 bases in between. Looked up from germline, CDR1 is LNHDA and CDR2 is SQIVND (reference sequence).

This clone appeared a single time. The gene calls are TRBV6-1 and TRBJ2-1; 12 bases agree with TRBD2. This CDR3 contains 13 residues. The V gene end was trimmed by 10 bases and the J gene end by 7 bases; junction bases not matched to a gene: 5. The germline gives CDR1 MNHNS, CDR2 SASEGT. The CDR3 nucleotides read TGTGCCACGGACGGACTAGCGGGAAATGAGCAGTTCTTC. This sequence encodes CATDGLAGNEQFF.

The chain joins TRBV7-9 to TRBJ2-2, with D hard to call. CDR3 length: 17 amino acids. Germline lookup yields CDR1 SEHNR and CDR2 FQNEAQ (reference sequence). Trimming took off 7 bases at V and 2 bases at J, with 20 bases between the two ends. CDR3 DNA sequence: TGTGCCAGCACCCCGTTGCTAGGGAACTCCAACACCGGGGAGCTGTTTTTT. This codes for CASTPLLGNSNTGELFF.

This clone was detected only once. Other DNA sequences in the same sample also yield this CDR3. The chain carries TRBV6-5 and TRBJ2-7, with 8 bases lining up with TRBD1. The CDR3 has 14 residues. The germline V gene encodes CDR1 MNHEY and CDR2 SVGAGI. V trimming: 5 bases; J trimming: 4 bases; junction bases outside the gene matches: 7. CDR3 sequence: CASSAGQGAYEQYF. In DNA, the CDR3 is TGTGCCAGCAGTGCCGGGCAGGGGGCATACGAGCAGTACTTC.

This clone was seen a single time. CDR3 sequence reads: CASSLEGRGVYEQYF. The CDR3 DNA reads TGTGCCAGCAGCTTAGAGGGTCGGGGCGTCTACGAGCAGTACTTC. The chain employs TRBV7-8 and TRBJ2-7, with D tentatively TRBD1 or TRBD2 (5 bases each). Trimming left V 1 base short and J 3 bases short, with 13 bases between. This CDR3 is built from 15 residues. Germline CDR1 reads SGHVS; CDR2 reads FQNEAQ.

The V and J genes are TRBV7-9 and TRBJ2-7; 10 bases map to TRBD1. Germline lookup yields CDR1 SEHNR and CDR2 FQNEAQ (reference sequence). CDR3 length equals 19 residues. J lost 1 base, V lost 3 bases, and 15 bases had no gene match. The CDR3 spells CASSFPVRTGGTASYEQYF. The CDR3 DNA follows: TGTGCCAGCAGCTTTCCAGTAAGGACAGGGGGAACAGCGTCCTACGAGCAGTACTTC. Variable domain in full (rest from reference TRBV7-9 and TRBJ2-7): DTGVSQNPRHKITKRGQNVTFRCDPISEHNRLYWYRQTLGQGPEFLTYFQNEAQLEKSRLLSDRFSAERPKGSFSTLEIQRTEQGDSAMYLCASSFPVRTGGTASYEQYFGPGTRLTVT.

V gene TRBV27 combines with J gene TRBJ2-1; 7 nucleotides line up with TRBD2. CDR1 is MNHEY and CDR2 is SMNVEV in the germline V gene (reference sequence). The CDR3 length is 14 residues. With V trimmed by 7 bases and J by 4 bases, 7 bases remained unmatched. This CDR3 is CASNPRGLYNEQFF. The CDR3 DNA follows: TGTGCCAGCAACCCGCGGGGGTTATACAATGAGCAGTTCTTC.

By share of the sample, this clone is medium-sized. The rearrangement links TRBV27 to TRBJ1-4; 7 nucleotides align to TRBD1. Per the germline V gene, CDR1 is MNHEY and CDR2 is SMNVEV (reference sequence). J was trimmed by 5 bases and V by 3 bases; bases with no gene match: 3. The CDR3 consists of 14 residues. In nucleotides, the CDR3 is TGTGCCAGCAGTTTCGGACAGGCAAATGAAAAACTGTTTTTT. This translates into CASSFGQANEKLFF.

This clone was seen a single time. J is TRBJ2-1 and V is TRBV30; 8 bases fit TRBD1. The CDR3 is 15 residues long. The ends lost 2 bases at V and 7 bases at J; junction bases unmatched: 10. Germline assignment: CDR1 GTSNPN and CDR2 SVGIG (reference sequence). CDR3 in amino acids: CAWSHGRGLLNEQFF. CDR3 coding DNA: TGTGCCTGGAGTCATGGCAGGGGGCTACTGAATGAGCAGTTCTTC.

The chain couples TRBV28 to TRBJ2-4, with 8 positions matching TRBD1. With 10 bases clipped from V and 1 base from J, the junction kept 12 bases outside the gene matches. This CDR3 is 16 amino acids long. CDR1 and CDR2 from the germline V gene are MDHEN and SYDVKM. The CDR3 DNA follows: TGTGCCACCCACGCGACAGGGGACGGGGCCAAAAACATTCAGTACTTC. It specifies CATHATGDGAKNIQYF. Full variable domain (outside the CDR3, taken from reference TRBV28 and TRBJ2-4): DVKVTQSSRYLVKRTGEKVFLECVQDMDHENMFWYRQDPGLGLRLIYFSYDVKMKEKGDIPEGYSVSREKKERFSLILESASTNQTSMYLCATHATGDGAKNIQYFGAGTRLSVL.